A single sample is the source of the 22 T cell receptor beta chains below, sequenced in a study of T cells after yellow fever vaccination. In TCRdb, the 5' RACE reads were re-called with MiXCR into one record per CDR3 protein. The data show more than 300,000 distinct CDR3 sequences, approximately 7% seen once. The source material was PBMCs, sampled approximately 40 days after the first yellow fever vaccination. The receptors here all came from a man between 18 and 35 years old who received the YFV17D yellow fever vaccine.

This clonotype was recorded many times. The chain carries TRBV12-3 or TRBV12-4 and TRBJ1-5, with D tentatively TRBD1 (5 bases). This CDR3 spans 14 amino acids. Trimming removed 6 bases at V and 2 bases at J, with 11 bases between. CDR3 sequence: CASSLARGNQPQHF. The CDR3 DNA follows: TGTGCCAGCAGCCTTGCCAGGGGCAATCAGCCCCAGCATTTT.

The V gene is TRBV6-2 or TRBV6-3, the J gene TRBJ2-1; D remains unclear. The germline CDR1 and CDR2 sequences are MNHEY and SVGEGT. Trimming shortened V by 2 bases and J by 0 bases, and 8 bases separated the two germline ends. This CDR3 spans 15 amino acids. CDR3 protein: CASSYPPSSYNEQFF. The CDR3 DNA reads TGTGCCAGCAGTTACCCCCCCAGCTCCTACAATGAGCAGTTCTTC.

In its sample, this clonotype was seen many times. The junction does not match germline at one end; this may be a read error. V gene TRBV7-9 combines with J gene TRBJ1-1; 8 nucleotides agree with TRBD1. Germline values: CDR1 SEHNR, CDR2 FQNEAQ (reference sequence). CDR3 length: 15 residues. The CDR3 DNA reads TGTGCCATCAGCCCCGACAGGGGTCGGATAACTGAAGCTTTCTTT. Encoded protein: CAISPDRGRITEAFF.

This clonotype was detected many times. The rearrangement links TRBV5-4 to TRBJ2-1; D not certain. The V end was cut by 4 bases, the J end by 2 bases, with 7 bases between. Germline CDR1 is SGHNT and CDR2 is YYREEE (reference sequence). The CDR3 is made up of 13 amino acids. This chain's CDR3 is CASSLVPYNEQFF. The CDR3 DNA reads TGTGCCAGCAGCCTTGTCCCCTACAATGAGCAGTTCTTC.

The V call is TRBV12-5, the J call TRBJ1-3; the D is unclear. Germline CDR1 and CDR2: LGHNT and FRNRAP. The CDR3 sequence is 17 residues long. The germline V and J ends were trimmed by 6 bases and 2 bases, with 20 bases remaining between them. The CDR3 DNA follows: TGTGCTAGTGGCTACCCCGCGGATGTCGAACCTGGAAACACCATATATTTT. Protein: CASGYPADVEPGNTIYF.

V gene TRBV6-2 or TRBV6-3 combines with J gene TRBJ2-7; the D gene is possibly TRBD1 (5 bases). In germline, CDR1 is MNHEY, CDR2 SVGEGT. The CDR3 extends over 15 amino acids. Trimming left V 4 bases short and J 1 base short, with 14 bases between. The CDR3 sequence: CASSCSGHSSYEQYF. The CDR3 DNA reads as TGTGCCAGCAGTTGCTCCGGACATTCATCCTACGAGCAGTACTTC.

Only a few counts were recorded for this clonotype. The gene calls are TRBV5-1 and TRBJ2-1; 12 bases line up with TRBD2. Germline V lookup: CDR1 SGHRS, CDR2 YFSETQ. V lost 4 bases to trimming and J lost 8 bases; unmatched junction nucleotides: 13. The CDR3 length is 17 residues. This CDR3 is CASSPPSSGGASDEQFF. CDR3 DNA: TGCGCCAGCAGCCCCCCCTCTAGCGGGGGGGCCTCTGATGAGCAGTTCTTC.

This clonotype was detected only a few times. The chain has TRBV27 and TRBJ1-5; D not certain. The CDR3 consists of 14 residues. The germline V gene encodes CDR1 MNHEY and CDR2 SMNVEV (reference sequence). The ends were cut back, 6 bases at V and 1 base at J, with 10 bases in the middle. In DNA, the CDR3 is TGTGCCAGCAGGATCATAGGGAGCAATCAGCCCCAGCATTTT. The encoded protein is CASRIIGSNQPQHF.

The chain recombines TRBV6-1 with TRBJ1-1, with no clear D. The CDR3 loop spans 13 amino acids. V lost 6 bases and J 0 bases, leaving 8 bases between the germline ends. Germline CDR1 reads MNHNS; CDR2 reads SASEGT. CDR3 amino acids: CASRFVMNTEAFF. The DNA for the CDR3 is TGTGCCAGCAGGTTCGTCATGAACACTGAAGCTTTCTTT.

The sample holds a few counts of this clonotype. The rearrangement links TRBV10-3 to TRBJ2-7; a possible D gene is TRBD1 (7 bases). The CDR3 totals 15 residues. Germline V gene lookup returns CDR1 ENHRY and CDR2 SYGVKD. Trimming shortened V by 0 bases and J by 1 base, and 10 bases separated the two germline ends. CDR3 region: CAISESRDSSYEQYV. The CDR3 region has the DNA TGTGCCATCAGTGAGTCGCGGGACAGTTCCTACGAGCAGTACGTC.

The rearrangement uses TRBV6-2 or TRBV6-3 and TRBJ1-5, with D uncertain. The CDR3 extends over 13 amino acids. The germline gives CDR1 MNHEY, CDR2 SVGEGT. The V and J ends lost 4 bases and 3 bases respectively, with 7 bases between them. This CDR3 reads CASSLVVNQPQHF. The CDR3 coding sequence is TGTGCCAGCAGTTTAGTAGTCAATCAGCCCCAGCATTTT.

The table lists this clonotype with a few counts. The J gene is TRBJ2-2, the V gene TRBV4-1; the D gene is possibly TRBD2 (6 bases). Per germline, CDR1 MGHRA and CDR2 YSYEKL. V was clipped by 6 bases and J by 4 bases, with 15 bases between them. The CDR3 is 15 amino acids. This CDR3 is CASREGRLSTGELFF. DNA of the CDR3: TGCGCCAGCAGGGAGGGTCGGTTGAGCACCGGGGAGCTGTTTTTT.

This clonotype was counted between two and nine times. The chain combines TRBV30 with TRBJ1-1; D is possibly TRBD1 (6 bases). Trimming pared 5 bases from V and 1 base from J, leaving 14 bases between. From germline, CDR1 is GTSNPN and CDR2 SVGIG (reference sequence). There are 14 residues in the CDR3. CDR3 nucleotide sequence: TGTGCCTGGGGACAGCCAACGGGGAACACTGAAGCTTTCTTT. Its protein is CAWGQPTGNTEAFF.

The chain has TRBV11-2 and TRBJ1-2, with 9 bases that match TRBD1. J was trimmed by 3 bases and V by 5 bases; bases with no gene match: 7. The germline gives CDR1 SGHAT, CDR2 FQNNGV. This CDR3 has 15 amino acids. The CDR3 loop reads CASSHYRGRDYGYTF. DNA of the CDR3: TGTGCCAGCAGCCACTACAGGGGGCGCGACTATGGCTACACCTTC.

This clonotype has just a few counts. The chain combines TRBV4-1 with TRBJ1-2; 9 bases fit TRBD1. After removal of 1 base from V and 8 bases from J, the junction contained 8 bases not matched to a gene. Germline loops: CDR1 MGHRA, CDR2 YSYEKL. This CDR3 comprises 15 residues. The CDR3 bases are TGCGCCAGCAGCCAAGTACAGGGGGCCAAGGTCGGCTACACCTTC. This codes for CASSQVQGAKVGYTF.

The table lists this clonotype with many counts. The V and J genes are TRBV4-1 and TRBJ2-1, with 7 bases matching TRBD1. This CDR3 is built from 14 residues. Per the germline V gene, CDR1 is MGHRA and CDR2 is YSYEKL. Trimming removed 6 bases from V and 7 bases from J; junction bases left unmatched: 9. CDR3 DNA sequence: TGCGCCAGCAGGTCGACAGGGTTCGAGAATGAGCAGTTCTTC. This gives the protein CASRSTGFENEQFF.

This chain links TRBV4-2 with TRBJ1-5, with 8 bases matching TRBD1. CDR1 is LGHNA, CDR2 YNFKEQ, per germline. The CDR3 runs 15 residues. V lost 0 bases to trimming and J lost 5 bases; unmatched junction nucleotides: 3. The DNA for the CDR3 is TGTGCCAGCAGCCAAGACCAGGGGGCGCATCAGCCCCAGCATTTT. It encodes CASSQDQGAHQPQHF.

This clonotype has more than one count but fewer than ten. The chain joins TRBV7-2 to TRBJ1-3; D gene unclear. V lost 6 bases to trimming and J lost 0 bases, with 12 bases between them. The CDR3 loop spans 15 amino acids. CDR1 is SGHTA and CDR2 is FQGNSA in the germline V gene. CDR3 sequence reads: CASSPTRSSGNTIYF. As DNA, the CDR3 is TGTGCCAGCAGTCCGACACGCTCCTCTGGAAACACCATATATTTT. Looking up the rest from reference TRBV7-2 and TRBJ1-3 gives the full variable domain: GAGVSQSPSNKVTEKGKDVELRCDPISGHTALYWYRQSLGQGLEFLIYFQGNSAPDKSGLPSDRFSAERTGGSVSTLTIQRTQQEDSAVYLCASSPTRSSGNTIYFGEGSWLTVV.

The chain is built from TRBV7-9 and TRBJ2-1, with D perhaps matching TRBD1 (5 bases). The CDR3 runs to 14 residues. Germline CDR1 reads SEHNR; CDR2 reads FQNEAQ (reference sequence). V lost 5 bases, J lost 4 bases, and 12 bases lay in between. CDR3 in amino acids: CASSILTVYNEQFF. CDR3 bases: TGTGCCAGCAGCATCTTGACAGTTTACAATGAGCAGTTCTTC.

This clonotype was observed a few times. The rearrangement joins TRBV4-2 to TRBJ2-5; 7 bases map to TRBD1. Trimming took 3 bases from V and 3 from J; bases not matched to a gene: 10. The CDR3 sequence is 16 residues long. Germline V gives CDR1 LGHNA, CDR2 YNFKEQ. This CDR3 is CASSQMTGTDKETQYF. The CDR3 DNA is TGTGCCAGCAGCCAGATGACCGGGACAGACAAAGAGACCCAGTACTTC.

The chain joins TRBV5-1 to TRBJ1-6, with a weak D call TRBD1 (5 bases). Between the trimmed V and J ends, which lost 4 bases and 8 bases, there was a span of 22 bases. CDR1 SGHRS and CDR2 YFSETQ come from the germline V gene. The CDR3 covers 17 residues. The CDR3 DNA follows: TGCGCCAGCAGCCTGGGACGGGGGAGTGGGTGGGATTCACCCCTCCACTTT. The encoded protein is CASSLGRGSGWDSPLHF.

In this sample, this clonotype turned up a few times. The chain uses TRBV7-3 and TRBJ2-3; TRBD2 aligns across 8 bases. With V trimmed by 3 bases and J by 6 bases, 17 bases remained unmatched. The CDR3 extends over 18 amino acids. Germline values: CDR1 SGHTA, CDR2 FQGTGA. The CDR3 coding sequence is TGTGCCAGCAGCTTCGTAGAGTTAGGTAGCGGGGAGACCGATACGCAGTATTTT. It specifies CASSFVELGSGETDTQYF.